These T cell receptor beta chains were read from a single sample in a study of blood T cell repertoires in COVID-19. Repertoires were generated with immunoSEQ multiplex PCR, while TCRdb's copy carries only in-frame clones and drops some. Of 120,000 to 150,000 clones detected, roughly 85% appear once; the ten largest clones hold 2.5% to 3%. Sequenced sample: peripheral blood. These receptors were collected from a man aged 50 to 60 with acute or convalescent COVID-19. The CDR3 runs from the conserved cysteine through the conserved F or W. The order of the fields is D gene, clone size, J gene, V gene, CDR3 DNA, CDR3 protein. D genes are given only for firm matches. Rows may omit the clone size; those that give it use once, few, many or a size class.

D gene: TRBD1
clone size: .
J gene: TRBJ1-2
V gene: TRBV29-1
CDR3 DNA: TGCAGCGACCAACAGGGGGCCTATGGCTACACCTTC
CDR3 protein: CSDQQGAYGYTF

D gene: TRBD2
clone size: few
J gene: TRBJ2-7
V gene: TRBV4-2
CDR3 DNA: TGTGCCAGCAGCCAGTCGGGAGGGGTAACCTACGAGCAGTACTTC
CDR3 protein: CASSQSGGVTYEQYF

D gene: .
clone size: .
J gene: TRBJ2-4
V gene: TRBV19
CDR3 DNA: TGTGCCAGTAGTGCCGGGACTGTGGCCAAAAACATTCAGTACTTC
CDR3 protein: CASSAGTVAKNIQYF

D gene: TRBD1
clone size: .
J gene: TRBJ1-1
V gene: TRBV9
CDR3 DNA: TGTGCCAGCAGCGTAGAGGGGGCTCACACTGAAGCTTTCTTT
CDR3 protein: CASSVEGAHTEAFF

D gene: .
clone size: once
J gene: TRBJ2-1
V gene: TRBV28
CDR3 DNA: TGTGCCAGCAGTTTAGCCCGGAGGAGCTTTTACAATGAGCAGTTCTTC
CDR3 protein: CASSLARRSFYNEQFF

D gene: .
clone size: .
J gene: TRBJ1-2
V gene: TRBV28
CDR3 DNA: TGTGCCAGCAGTGGGGGGGGTCTCTATGGCTACACCTTC
CDR3 protein: CASSGGGLYGYTF

D gene: .
clone size: .
J gene: TRBJ1-3
V gene: TRBV30
CDR3 DNA: TGTGCCTGGAAGGTCAAGATAGCCTCTGGAAACACCATATATTTT
CDR3 protein: CAWKVKIASGNTIYF

D gene: .
clone size: .
J gene: TRBJ2-1
V gene: TRBV5-4
CDR3 DNA: TGTGCCAGCAGCTTGGCGGGAGACAATGAGCAGTTCTTC
CDR3 protein: CASSLAGDNEQFF

D gene: .
clone size: few
J gene: TRBJ1-4
V gene: TRBV5-1
CDR3 DNA: TGCGCCAGCAGCCGACGACAGACGGCTAATGAAAAACTGTTTTTT
CDR3 protein: CASSRRQTANEKLFF

D gene: TRBD2
clone size: .
J gene: TRBJ2-7
V gene: TRBV5-5
CDR3 DNA: TGTGCCAGCAGCTTATGGGGGGGGAAACCCTACGAGCAGTACTTC
CDR3 protein: CASSLWGGKPYEQYF

D gene: TRBD2
clone size: .
J gene: TRBJ2-3
V gene: TRBV7-9
CDR3 DNA: TGTGCCAGCAGCCCCCCCTTAGCCCCTAGCGGATATAGCACAGATACGCAGTATTTT
CDR3 protein: CASSPPLAPSGYSTDTQYF

D gene: TRBD2
clone size: few
J gene: TRBJ2-6
V gene: TRBV4-1
CDR3 DNA: TGCGCCAGCAGCCAAGGGGGAAGGGACTACGTCTCTGGGGCCAACGTCCTGACTTTC
CDR3 protein: CASSQGGRDYVSGANVLTF

D gene: .
clone size: .
J gene: TRBJ2-7
V gene: TRBV10-3
CDR3 DNA: TGTGCCATCAGTCCAGGGGCCTACGAGCAGTACTTC
CDR3 protein: CAISPGAYEQYF

D gene: .
clone size: .
J gene: TRBJ1-4
V gene: TRBV5-1
CDR3 DNA: TGCGCCAGCAGCGTGCCGGGACGGGGGAATGAAAAACTGTTTTTT
CDR3 protein: CASSVPGRGNEKLFF

D gene: .
clone size: .
J gene: TRBJ2-1
V gene: TRBV29-1
CDR3 DNA: TGCAGCGCCGAGGGTCCGGGGGTCCATGAGCAGTTCTTC
CDR3 protein: CSAEGPGVHEQFF

D gene: TRBD1
clone size: .
J gene: TRBJ2-6
V gene: TRBV19
CDR3 DNA: TGTGCCGTTACCACAGGGGGCTCTGGGGCCAACGTCCTGACTTTC
CDR3 protein: CAVTTGGSGANVLTF

D gene: TRBD2
clone size: .
J gene: TRBJ2-4
V gene: TRBV6-2/TRBV6-3
CDR3 DNA: TGTGCCAGCAGTTACTTTGCTAGCGGGAGTGGGTGGAACATTCAGTACTTC
CDR3 protein: CASSYFASGSGWNIQYF

D gene: TRBD2
clone size: .
J gene: TRBJ2-3
V gene: TRBV5-1
CDR3 DNA: TGCGCCAGCAGCCTGAGCGGGACGAGGCGGTATTTT
CDR3 protein: CASSLSGTRRYF

D gene: TRBD2
clone size: .
J gene: TRBJ2-2
V gene: TRBV2
CDR3 DNA: TGTGCCAGCAGAGGGGGAACTAGCGGGTTTTCAGGGTGGACCACCGGGGAGCTGTTTTTT
CDR3 protein: CASRGGTSGFSGWTTGELFF

D gene: .
clone size: .
J gene: TRBJ2-3
V gene: TRBV19
CDR3 DNA: TGTGCCAGTACCGACCGGGGGGACAACACAGATACGCAGTATTTT
CDR3 protein: CASTDRGDNTDTQYF

D gene: TRBD2
clone size: .
J gene: TRBJ2-7
V gene: TRBV4-1
CDR3 DNA: TGCGCCAGCAGCCAAGATCATCTAGCGGGAGTAGGGGAGCAGTACTTC
CDR3 protein: CASSQDHLAGVGEQYF

D gene: .
clone size: .
J gene: TRBJ2-7
V gene: TRBV12-3/TRBV12-4
CDR3 DNA: TGTGCCAGCAGTCCCCGGGACTCCGAGCAGTACTTC
CDR3 protein: CASSPRDSEQYF

D gene: .
clone size: .
J gene: TRBJ2-1
V gene: TRBV18
CDR3 DNA: TGTGCCAGCGATCGACCGGGTAGCTCCTACAATGAGCAGTTCTTC
CDR3 protein: CASDRPGSSYNEQFF

D gene: TRBD2
clone size: .
J gene: TRBJ2-1
V gene: TRBV24-1
CDR3 DNA: TGTGCCACCAGTGATTCTCGGGGACTAGCGGGAGGTCAGGATGAGCAGTTCTTC
CDR3 protein: CATSDSRGLAGGQDEQFF

D gene: .
clone size: .
J gene: TRBJ1-4
V gene: TRBV27
CDR3 DNA: TGTGCCAGCAGTTTATCACCCGGACAGCCTAATGAAAAACTGTTTTTT
CDR3 protein: CASSLSPGQPNEKLFF

D gene: TRBD1
clone size: .
J gene: TRBJ1-5
V gene: TRBV19
CDR3 DNA: TGTGCCAGTAGTATAGGGACAGCCGGGACAGGGAGTCAGCCCCAGCATTTT
CDR3 protein: CASSIGTAGTGSQPQHF

D gene: .
clone size: .
J gene: TRBJ1-1
V gene: TRBV11-2
CDR3 DNA: TGTGCCAGCAGCTTAGATGGCAACAGGGTGAACACTGAAGCTTTCTTT
CDR3 protein: CASSLDGNRVNTEAFF

D gene: .
clone size: .
J gene: TRBJ1-5
V gene: TRBV7-2
CDR3 DNA: TGTGCCAGCAGCTTAGTCGCCACCTATAGCAATCAGCCCCAGCATTTT
CDR3 protein: CASSLVATYSNQPQHF

D gene: TRBD2
clone size: .
J gene: TRBJ2-2
V gene: TRBV19
CDR3 DNA: TGTGCCAGTAGTCGGACTAGCGGGAGACTTTTCACCGGGGAGCTGTTTTTT
CDR3 protein: CASSRTSGRLFTGELFF

D gene: TRBD2
clone size: .
J gene: TRBJ2-3
V gene: TRBV24-1
CDR3 DNA: TGTGCCACCAGTGTCGGCCGTCGACTAGCGGCCTCAGATACGCAGTATTTT
CDR3 protein: CATSVGRRLAASDTQYF

D gene: TRBD1
clone size: .
J gene: TRBJ2-5
V gene: TRBV7-2
CDR3 DNA: TGTGCCAGCAGCCTCGGGACAGCCGAAGAGACCCAGTACTTC
CDR3 protein: CASSLGTAEETQYF

D gene: .
clone size: once
J gene: TRBJ1-5
V gene: TRBV25-1
CDR3 DNA: TGTGCCAGCAGTCCCGGGTTAGGGGGCAATCAGCCCCAGCATTTT
CDR3 protein: CASSPGLGGNQPQHF

D gene: .
clone size: .
J gene: TRBJ1-1
V gene: TRBV6-5
CDR3 DNA: TGTGCCAGCAGTTACTCGAGGTCCTGGTCGGGTCCTGAAGCTTTCTTT
CDR3 protein: CASSYSRSWSGPEAFF

D gene: .
clone size: .
J gene: TRBJ1-1
V gene: TRBV6-5
CDR3 DNA: TGTGCCAGCAGTTACGGCAGGGGAATGAACACTGAAGCTTTCTTT
CDR3 protein: CASSYGRGMNTEAFF

D gene: .
clone size: .
J gene: TRBJ1-2
V gene: TRBV30
CDR3 DNA: TGTGCCTCTCGGAGGGGACCTAACTATGGCTACACCTTC
CDR3 protein: CASRRGPNYGYTF

D gene: .
clone size: .
J gene: TRBJ2-3
V gene: TRBV6-6
CDR3 DNA: TGTGCCAGCAGTAAACAGGGAGGGGGAGCAGATACGCAGTATTTT
CDR3 protein: CASSKQGGGADTQYF

D gene: .
clone size: .
J gene: TRBJ1-3
V gene: TRBV3-1/TRBV3-2
CDR3 DNA: TGTGCCAGCAGCCGACTATCGGACGTCGGAAACACCATATATTTT
CDR3 protein: CASSRLSDVGNTIYF

D gene: TRBD2
clone size: .
J gene: TRBJ2-1
V gene: TRBV19
CDR3 DNA: TGTGCCAGTACCGGGACTAGCGCGAACAATGAGCAGTTCTTC
CDR3 protein: CASTGTSANNEQFF

D gene: TRBD1
clone size: .
J gene: TRBJ2-2
V gene: TRBV4-1
CDR3 DNA: TGCGCCAGCAGCCAAGATGCCCCGACAGGGAGCACCGGGGAGCTGTTTTTT
CDR3 protein: CASSQDAPTGSTGELFF

D gene: .
clone size: .
J gene: TRBJ1-1
V gene: TRBV9
CDR3 DNA: TGTGCCAGCAGCGTAGCGGTTCAGAACACTGAAGCTTTCTTT
CDR3 protein: CASSVAVQNTEAFF

D gene: TRBD1
clone size: .
J gene: TRBJ2-6
V gene: TRBV6-2/TRBV6-3
CDR3 DNA: TGTGCCAGCAGTACTCGGGACAGGGGCCGTGGGGCCAACGTCCTGACTTTC
CDR3 protein: CASSTRDRGRGANVLTF

D gene: TRBD2
clone size: .
J gene: TRBJ2-7
V gene: TRBV28
CDR3 DNA: TGTGCCAGCAGTTTCGCGGGACTAGCAGCCTACGAGCAGTACTTC
CDR3 protein: CASSFAGLAAYEQYF

D gene: TRBD1
clone size: .
J gene: TRBJ2-7
V gene: TRBV7-9
CDR3 DNA: TGTGCCAGCAGCTTAGCGACAGGGATAGACGAGCAGTACTTC
CDR3 protein: CASSLATGIDEQYF

D gene: TRBD1
clone size: .
J gene: TRBJ1-6
V gene: TRBV7-9
CDR3 DNA: TGTGCCAGCAGCTTCCCCAGACAGGGGAGCTCCTATAATTCACCCCTCCACTTT
CDR3 protein: CASSFPRQGSSYNSPLHF

D gene: TRBD1
clone size: .
J gene: TRBJ1-2
V gene: TRBV3-1/TRBV3-2
CDR3 DNA: TGTGCCAGCAGCCAGGGACAGGGGCGAAGTGGCTACACCTTC
CDR3 protein: CASSQGQGRSGYTF

D gene: TRBD2
clone size: .
J gene: TRBJ2-5
V gene: TRBV4-2
CDR3 DNA: TGTGCCAGCAGCCAAGTCCTAGCGGGAGTGGGGGAGACCCAGTACTTC
CDR3 protein: CASSQVLAGVGETQYF

D gene: TRBD2
clone size: .
J gene: TRBJ2-7
V gene: TRBV3-1/TRBV3-2
CDR3 DNA: TGTGCCAGCAGCCAAGAGTCAACTAGCGGCCGCTACGAGCAGTACTTC
CDR3 protein: CASSQESTSGRYEQYF

D gene: TRBD2
clone size: .
J gene: TRBJ2-7
V gene: TRBV27
CDR3 DNA: TGTGCCACCGCCACTAGCGGGAGCTACGAGCAGTACTTC
CDR3 protein: CATATSGSYEQYF

D gene: TRBD2
clone size: .
J gene: TRBJ2-3
V gene: TRBV5-1
CDR3 DNA: TGCGCCAGCAGCCCCCTAGCGGGGGGTCGCACAGATACGCAGTATTTT
CDR3 protein: CASSPLAGGRTDTQYF

D gene: TRBD2
clone size: .
J gene: TRBJ2-2
V gene: TRBV5-1
CDR3 DNA: TGCGCCAGCAGCTTGGGGGGACTAGCGGGGAACACCGGGGAGCTGTTTTTT
CDR3 protein: CASSLGGLAGNTGELFF

D gene: TRBD2
clone size: .
J gene: TRBJ2-2
V gene: TRBV5-1
CDR3 DNA: TGCGCCAGCAGCGGGGAGGGGAACACCGGGGAGCTGTTTTTT
CDR3 protein: CASSGEGNTGELFF

D gene: .
clone size: .
J gene: TRBJ2-2
V gene: TRBV18
CDR3 DNA: TGTGCCAGCTCACCACCTTCCTCAGACGGGGAGCTGTTTTTT
CDR3 protein: CASSPPSSDGELFF

D gene: .
clone size: .
J gene: TRBJ2-1
V gene: TRBV6-5
CDR3 DNA: TGTGCCAGCAGGAACACCAATGAGCAGTTCTTC
CDR3 protein: CASRNTNEQFF

D gene: .
clone size: .
J gene: TRBJ1-5
V gene: TRBV6-5
CDR3 DNA: TGTGCCAGCAGCCTACTCGCGGAAACTCAGCCCCAGCATTTT
CDR3 protein: CASSLLAETQPQHF

D gene: .
clone size: .
J gene: TRBJ1-1
V gene: TRBV10-2
CDR3 DNA: TGCGCCAGCAACTTGGGGGGGGGCCTCATGAACACTGAAGCTTTCTTT
CDR3 protein: CASNLGGGLMNTEAFF

D gene: TRBD1
clone size: .
J gene: TRBJ1-4
V gene: TRBV3-1/TRBV3-2
CDR3 DNA: TGTGCCAGCAGCCCCCAGGGGGTTGAAACTAATGAAAAACTGTTTTTT
CDR3 protein: CASSPQGVETNEKLFF

D gene: TRBD2
clone size: .
J gene: TRBJ2-2
V gene: TRBV5-1
CDR3 DNA: TGCGCCAGCAGCTTGGGGCTGACTAGCGGATACACCGGGGAGCTGTTTTTT
CDR3 protein: CASSLGLTSGYTGELFF

D gene: TRBD1
clone size: .
J gene: TRBJ1-6
V gene: TRBV28
CDR3 DNA: TGTGCCAGCGGGGTTAGGGGACAGGGGGTTTCACCCCTCCACTTT
CDR3 protein: CASGVRGQGVSPLHF

D gene: TRBD1
clone size: .
J gene: TRBJ2-7
V gene: TRBV4-2
CDR3 DNA: TGTGCCAGCAGCCAAGCTCTGGGACAGGGCTACGAGCAGTACTTC
CDR3 protein: CASSQALGQGYEQYF